A selection of T cell receptor beta chains follows, all from one sample in a study of identifying expanded T cells in peripheral blood. Produced via immunoSEQ multiplex PCR; TCRdb's table is partial and in-frame only. Of approximately 94,000 clones in the sample, around nine tenths are singletons; the top ten hold around 5%. Sequencing was carried out using blood. The source of these receptors is a person aged 18 to 70 in good health. The CDR3 runs from the conserved cysteine through the conserved F or W. Each record gives: V gene, D gene, J gene, clone size, CDR3 DNA, CDR3 protein. The D gene is left open where the match is weak. Some rows mark clone size as missing; the rest say once, few, many or name a class of expanded clone.

>TRBV19|-|TRBJ2-6|once
TGTGCCAGTAGTAGGGGGACTGGGGCCAACGTCCTGACTTTC
CASSRGTGANVLTF
>TRBV29-1|-|TRBJ2-5|-
TGCAGTGTCCGGTTTCAAGAGACCCAGTACTTC
CSVRFQETQYF
>TRBV9|-|TRBJ1-2|-
TGTGCCAGCAGCCGATCCACGGTGATCTATGGCTACACCTTC
CASSRSTVIYGYTF
>TRBV30|-|TRBJ2-5|-
TGTGCCTGGTCCCGGTTAGGACTTGAAGAGACCCAGTACTTC
CAWSRLGLEETQYF
>TRBV18|-|TRBJ1-2|once
TGTGCCAGCTCCCCAGACGGGGCTTATGGCTACACCTTC
CASSPDGAYGYTF
>TRBV19|-|TRBJ2-3|-
TGTGCCAGTAGTTGGGGGGCTAGCACAGATACGCAGTATTTT
CASSWGASTDTQYF
>TRBV10-3|TRBD1|TRBJ1-2|-
TGTGCCATCAATGGCGGGCAGGGGGACAATGTTGACTATGGCTACACCTTC
CAINGGQGDNVDYGYTF
>TRBV4-3|-|TRBJ1-5|-
TGCGCCAGCAGCCAAGATTTGGTGGATGACAATCAGCCCCAGCATTTT
CASSQDLVDDNQPQHF
>TRBV11-2|TRBD2|TRBJ2-5|-
TGTGCCAGCAGCCCCCCGGGGGGGCGAGAGACCCAGTACTTC
CASSPPGGRETQYF
>TRBV4-1|TRBD1|TRBJ1-5|once
TGCGCCAGCAGCCAAGGGGACAGGGAAAATCAGCCCCAGCATTTT
CASSQGDRENQPQHF
>TRBV9|-|TRBJ1-3|few
TGTGCCAGCAGCGTAGGGGGGCTGGTGAACACCATATATTTT
CASSVGGLVNTIYF
>TRBV6-1|-|TRBJ1-2|-
TGTGCCAGCAGGGTTGGAAGCGGGGACTATGGCTACACCTTC
CASRVGSGDYGYTF
>TRBV6-1|-|TRBJ1-1|-
TGTGCCAGCTTCCTAATGGGGGGGACTGAAGCTTTCTTT
CASFLMGGTEAFF
>TRBV27|-|TRBJ2-2|-
TGTGCCAGCAGTTTATTATCAGGGCGCCTCGGGGAGCTGTTTTTT
CASSLLSGRLGELFF
>TRBV10-3|TRBD1|TRBJ1-2|once
TGTGCCATCAGTGGGAGAGGGGGCAGCTACACCTTC
CAISGRGGSYTF
>TRBV19|-|TRBJ1-1|-
TGTGCCAGTAGTATAGGTTTCGCGGGGGTAGAGAGAACTGAAGCTTTCTTT
CASSIGFAGVERTEAFF
>TRBV4-1|TRBD1|TRBJ1-4|-
TGCGCCAGCAGCCAAGATCAATGGGGCAGGGGGGTTTCTAATGAAAAACTGTTTTTT
CASSQDQWGRGVSNEKLFF
>TRBV13|TRBD2|TRBJ2-1|-
TGTGCAAGCAATACCGGGGGGGACAATGAGCAGTTCTTC
CASNTGGDNEQFF
>TRBV10-3|TRBD1|TRBJ1-5|-
TGTGCCATCGGCGCGGACAGGGACGACCAGCCCCAGCATTTT
CAIGADRDDQPQHF
>TRBV9|-|TRBJ2-2|-
TGTGCCAGCAGCCAGGGAAACACCGGGGAGCTGTTTTTT
CASSQGNTGELFF
>TRBV6-5|-|TRBJ1-1|-
TGTGCCAGCAGTTATGCGGGGAACACTGAAGCTTTCTTT
CASSYAGNTEAFF
>TRBV29-1|TRBD2|TRBJ2-5|-
TGCAGCGTTGAAGATTATCTAGCGGGGGGCCCGGTGGGGGAGACCCAGTACTTC
CSVEDYLAGGPVGETQYF
>TRBV10-3|-|TRBJ2-1|-
TGTGCCATCAGTGAGAGGGGTACCCGGGCCATCAATGAGCAGTTCTTC
CAISERGTRAINEQFF
>TRBV11-3|TRBD2|TRBJ2-3|-
TGTGCCAGCACCTCGGCCCCTAGCGGAGACACAGATACGCAGTATTTT
CASTSAPSGDTDTQYF
>TRBV5-1|-|TRBJ1-3|-
TGCGCCAGCAGCTTGGGCGGGGGTTTCTCTGGAAACACCATATATTTT
CASSLGGGFSGNTIYF
>TRBV6-5|TRBD1|TRBJ2-7|-
TGTGCCAGCAGGAACGGACAGGGCTCCTACGAGCAGTACTTC
CASRNGQGSYEQYF
>TRBV5-1|-|TRBJ2-1|-
TGCGCCAGCAGCCTCTGGACCAACTACAATGAGCAGTTCTTC
CASSLWTNYNEQFF
>TRBV5-8|TRBD1|TRBJ1-2|-
TGTGCCAGCAGCTCCCCGGACAGGAACTATGGCTACACCTTC
CASSSPDRNYGYTF
>TRBV27|TRBD2|TRBJ2-2|-
TGTGCCAGCAGTTTCGGTTGGGGCGGGAGATCCGGGGAGCTGTTTTTT
CASSFGWGGRSGELFF
>TRBV27|-|TRBJ2-7|-
TGTGCCAGCAGTCACGGGGGGCTCGGCAACGAGCAGTACTTC
CASSHGGLGNEQYF
>TRBV9|-|TRBJ2-2|-
TGTGCCAGCAGCGTAGGTCACGCGAACACCGGGGAGCTGTTTTTT
CASSVGHANTGELFF
>TRBV5-1|-|TRBJ1-1|-
TGCGCCAGCAGCTTGGCCCAGGGGACGCCTTTCTTT
CASSLAQGTPFF
>TRBV2|-|TRBJ1-1|few
TGTGCAAGCCGTAACCGGGGTTTTTTGAACACTGAAGCTTTCTTT
CASRNRGFLNTEAFF
>TRBV25-1|TRBD2|TRBJ2-3|-
TGTGCCAGCAGTTCCAGCGGGGGCCCTACTAGCACAGATACGCAGTATTTT
CASSSSGGPTSTDTQYF
>TRBV2|-|TRBJ1-2|-
TGTGCCAGCAGCGCGACAGGAGCTAACTATGGCTACACCTTC
CASSATGANYGYTF
>TRBV6-4|-|TRBJ1-2|-
TGTGCCAGCAGCCCAACAGGGTTGGGACGCTATGGCTACACCTTC
CASSPTGLGRYGYTF
>TRBV27|-|TRBJ1-5|-
TGTGCCAGCAGAATGGACGCCGCCGTTGGTCAGCCCCAGCATTTT
CASRMDAAVGQPQHF
>TRBV30|-|TRBJ1-3|-
TGTGCCTGGAGAATACAGGGAGGCGGAAACACCATATATTTT
CAWRIQGGGNTIYF
>TRBV19|-|TRBJ2-7|few
TGTGCCAGTAGTTTCAGCGCTGCCTCCTACGAGCAGTACTTC
CASSFSAASYEQYF
>TRBV4-1|TRBD2|TRBJ2-3|-
TGCGCCAGCAGCCGATACGGGGGGGAGGATACGCAGTATTTT
CASSRYGGEDTQYF
>TRBV29-1|-|TRBJ2-7|-
TGCAGCGTTGAGGTGGTTGACTCGTACGAGCAGTACTTC
CSVEVVDSYEQYF